These 29 T cell receptor beta chains were all obtained from the same sample, sequenced in a study of neurological immune-mediated disorders. Noted time point: longitudinal time-point 3. Via MiXCR, TCRdb re-called the 5' RACE reads, giving one row per CDR3 protein. Of about 53,000 distinct CDR3 sequences detected, 7% to 10% appear once; the ten largest clones hold about 2%. The specimen was PBMCs. These receptors were taken from a woman aged 40 to 50 in good health.

This clonotype occurred many times. The CDR3 sequence: CASSFGPTGGRAEQFF. The CDR3 DNA reads TGTGCCAGCAGCTTTGGTCCGACGGGCGGGAGGGCTGAGCAGTTCTTC. V gene TRBV7-2 combines with J gene TRBJ2-1, with TRBD2 matching over 9 bases. With 3 bases clipped from V and 9 bases from J, the junction kept 12 bases outside the gene matches. Germline CDR1 and CDR2: SGHTA and FQGNSA. The CDR3 has 16 amino acids.

By share of the sample, this clonotype is medium-sized (0.01 to 0.1%). The chain combines TRBV20-1 with TRBJ2-3; the D gene is possibly TRBD2 (7 bases). In germline, CDR1 is DFQATT, CDR2 SNEGSKA (reference sequence). V lost 2 bases to trimming and J lost 1 base, with 22 bases between them. This CDR3 has 18 residues. The CDR3 DNA reads as TGCAGTGCTAGATTTCAGGGCGGGGGCCTAGCGGGCACAGATACGCAGTATTTT. It translates to CSARFQGGGLAGTDTQYF.

This clonotype was observed at least ten times. The CDR3 DNA sequence: TGCGCCAGCAGCCCGGACGGGGACTATGGCTACACCTTC. Protein: CASSPDGDYGYTF. The V gene is TRBV5-1, the J gene TRBJ1-2; D ambiguous. The germline gives CDR1 SGHRS, CDR2 YFSETQ. Trimming took 4 bases from V and 3 from J, leaving 10 bases between them. The CDR3 is 13 amino acids.

This clonotype was seen at least ten times. The rearrangement uses TRBV12-3 or TRBV12-4 and TRBJ2-6, with D possibly being TRBD2 (6 bases). V gave up 6 bases and J gave up 0 bases, with 15 bases separating them. The CDR3 covers 17 residues. The CDR3 sequence is CASRRTIGPSGANVLTF. As DNA, the CDR3 is TGTGCCAGCAGAAGGACTATAGGGCCCTCTGGGGCCAACGTCCTGACTTTC.

This clonotype was seen repeatedly, ten times or more. The rearrangement joins TRBV5-1 to TRBJ1-6; D might be TRBD1 (5 bases). CDR1 is SGHRS, CDR2 YFSETQ, per germline. V was pared by 3 bases and J by 10 bases, with 14 bases between. This CDR3 has 14 residues. The CDR3, as DNA: TGCGCCAGCAGCTCAGGGTCAGAAGGCTCACCCCTCCACTTT. Translation gives CASSSGSEGSPLHF. Full variable domain (remainder filled in from reference TRBV5-1 and TRBJ1-6): KAGVTQTPRYLIKTRGQQVTLSCSPISGHRSVSWYQQTPGQGLQFLFEYFSETQRNKGNFPGRFSGRQFSNSRSEMNVSTLELGDSALYLCASSSGSEGSPLHFGNGTRLTVT.

This clonotype appeared many times. The CDR3 DNA follows: TGTGCCAGCAGCCAGGACTCGACAGGGGGCCACGAGCAGTACTTC. Its protein product is CASSQDSTGGHEQYF. V is TRBV3-1 and J is TRBJ2-7; 10 bases map to TRBD1. The CDR3 sequence is 15 residues long. The trim removed 3 bases at V and 5 bases at J, leaving 7 bases unmatched. CDR1 LGHDT and CDR2 YNNKEL come from the germline V gene (reference sequence).

This clonotype was counted between two and nine times. This sequence joins TRBV6-2 or TRBV6-3 and TRBJ1-1, with 8 bases fitting TRBD1. The CDR3 is 14 amino acids. Trimming removed 6 bases from V and 4 bases from J; junction bases left unmatched: 7. Germline CDR1 and CDR2: MNHEY and SVGEGT. The CDR3 region has the DNA TGTGCCAGCAGGCTCGGACAGGGTGGCACTGAAGCTTTCTTT. Amino acids: CASRLGQGGTEAFF.

A few counts support this clonotype. The J gene is TRBJ1-1, the V gene TRBV6-1; D ambiguous. Germline loops: CDR1 MNHNS, CDR2 SASEGT. V lost 2 bases and J lost 13, with 8 bases in between. This CDR3 contains 10 residues. The CDR3 region is CASSESGDFF. CDR3 DNA sequence: TGTGCCAGCAGTGAATCTGGTGATTTCTTT.

This clonotype was detected many times. This rearrangement joins TRBV20-1 to TRBJ1-6; D remains unclear. This CDR3 has 15 residues. The ends were cut back, 0 bases at V and 8 bases at J, with 14 bases in the middle. CDR1 and CDR2 from the germline V gene are DFQATT and SNEGSKA (reference sequence). The CDR3 nucleotides read TGCAGTGCTAGAGATCCGGGCAGAGTAGATTCACCCCTCCACTTT. Protein product: CSARDPGRVDSPLHF.

Concerning this clonotype itself: Being one base from a much bigger clone, this may be a read error. This chain uses TRBV3-1 with TRBJ2-7; 9 positions match TRBD2. This CDR3 has 15 residues. V dropped 6 bases and J dropped 5; count of bases not matched to a gene: 11. Germline CDR1 LGHDT, CDR2 YNNKEL (reference sequence). The CDR3 region has the DNA TGTGCCAGCAGTAGCTCTAGCGGGATTATACACGAGCAGTACTTC. This codes for CASSSSSGIIHEQYF.

This clonotype came up many times. The chain is built from TRBV7-3 and TRBJ2-5; D may be TRBD2 (6 bases). Trimming shortened V by 1 base and J by 1 base, and 7 bases separated the two germline ends. Germline CDR1 is SGHTA and CDR2 is FQGTGA. The CDR3 runs to 14 residues. The CDR3 here is CASSLMGGQETQYF. Written as DNA, the CDR3 is TGTGCCAGCAGCTTAATGGGGGGCCAAGAGACCCAGTACTTC.

The J gene is TRBJ2-1, the V gene TRBV20-1; 9 bases match TRBD2. Trimming at V came to 5 bases and at J to 0 bases, leaving 17 bases not matched to a gene. Germline V CDR1 and CDR2: DFQATT, SNEGSKA (reference sequence). This CDR3 is 19 amino acids long. The CDR3: CSARGLAWTLSSSYNEQFF. The CDR3 DNA reads TGCAGTGCTCGAGGACTAGCGTGGACCTTATCAAGCTCCTACAATGAGCAGTTCTTC.

This clonotype was seen repeatedly, ten times or more. This sequence joins TRBV5-5 and TRBJ2-7; no firm D call. The germline V gene has CDR1 SGHKS and CDR2 YYEKEE (reference sequence). The germline V and J ends were trimmed by 0 bases and 3 bases, with 10 bases remaining between them. The CDR3 runs 14 residues. The CDR3 is CASSLETENYEQYF. The CDR3 DNA is TGTGCCAGCAGCTTGGAAACGGAAAACTACGAGCAGTACTTC.

This clonotype was found many times. The V and J genes are TRBV4-2 and TRBJ2-3, with unresolved D. The V gene's germline CDR1 is LGHNA and CDR2 YNFKEQ. The CDR3 extends over 16 amino acids. V was shortened by 0 bases and J by 1 base, with 11 bases between the two germline ends. The CDR3 DNA sequence: TGTGCCAGCAGCCAAGACTTCCCTGGCCGCACAGATACGCAGTATTTT. This sequence encodes CASSQDFPGRTDTQYF.

This clonotype was counted at least ten times. One end of the junction fails to match germline, which may point to a read error. The V gene is TRBV7-2, the J gene TRBJ2-1; the D gene is possibly TRBD2 (5 bases). Germline CDR1 reads SGHTA; CDR2 reads FQGNSA. The CDR3 has 15 amino acids. In DNA form, the CDR3 reads TGTGCCAGCAGCTCCGGATGGCCAGACTACAATGAGCAGTCCTTC. Amino acid sequence: CASSSGWPDYNEQSF.

This clonotype was recorded many times. This sequence joins TRBV9 and TRBJ2-7; maybe TRBD2 (6 bases). The germline gives CDR1 SGDLS, CDR2 YYNGEE. Trimming left V 1 base short and J 5 bases short, with 13 bases between. This CDR3 is built from 14 residues. CDR3 nucleotide sequence: TGTGCCAGCAGCGTAATGGAGGGGTTCAACGAGCAGTACTTC. As protein: CASSVMEGFNEQYF.

This clonotype has a count of ten or more. This rearrangement joins TRBV29-1 to TRBJ1-2; D might be TRBD1 (6 bases). Germline values: CDR1 SQVTM, CDR2 ANQGSEA. Deletions cut 7 bases from V and 8 bases from J, with 14 bases between. CDR3 size: 11 residues. The CDR3 DNA sequence: TGCAGCGCTAGGACAGCTTGGGGCTACACCTTC. Protein sequence: CSARTAWGYTF. The entire variable domain, with the rest obtained from reference TRBV29-1 and TRBJ1-2, is as follows: SAVISQKPSRDICQRGTSLTIQCQVDSQVTMMFWYRQQPGQSLTLIATANQGSEATYESGFVIDKFPISRPNLTFSTLTVSNMSPEDSSIYLCSARTAWGYTFGSGTRLTVV.

Ten or more counts support this clonotype. This chain links TRBV12-3 or TRBV12-4 with TRBJ2-7, with D hard to call. The CDR3 contains 13 residues. Trimming took off 6 bases at V and 2 bases at J, with 11 bases between the two ends. The CDR3 spells CASSQDRPYEQYF. DNA of the CDR3: TGTGCCAGCAGCCAAGATAGGCCCTACGAGCAGTACTTC.

This clonotype was seen many times. V gene TRBV6-2 or TRBV6-3 combines with J gene TRBJ2-7, with D possibly being TRBD2 (6 bases). The CDR3 extends over 15 amino acids. Germline loops: CDR1 MNHEY, CDR2 SVGEGT. Trimming took off 4 bases at V and 5 bases at J, with 18 bases between the two ends. The CDR3 bases are TGTGCCAGCAGTTTACTAGGACGGGGGACCCACGAGCAGTACTTC. This gives the protein CASSLLGRGTHEQYF.

This chain uses TRBV5-4 with TRBJ2-7; TRBD1 might be the D (6 bases). The CDR3 extends over 13 amino acids. Germline V CDR1 and CDR2: SGHNT, YYREEE (reference sequence). V gave up 3 bases and J gave up 5 bases, with 12 bases separating them. The CDR3 DNA sequence: TGTGCCAGCAGCTGGGGGCCCGGGGACGAGCAGTACTTC. Translated, it gives CASSWGPGDEQYF.

This clonotype was seen at least ten times. The chain is built from TRBV5-1 and TRBJ1-5, with D possibly matching TRBD1 (6 bases). Looked up from germline, CDR1 is SGHRS and CDR2 is YFSETQ. This CDR3 has 14 amino acids. Trimming removed 0 bases at V and 7 bases at J, with 11 bases between. In DNA, the CDR3 is TGCGCCAGCAGCTTGGGGACAGAAGCACAGCCCCAGCATTTT. This sequence encodes CASSLGTEAQPQHF.

This clonotype appeared many times. J is TRBJ1-2 and V is TRBV5-1; D is perhaps TRBD1 (5 bases). This CDR3 has 12 residues. The V gene's germline CDR1 is SGHRS and CDR2 YFSETQ. Trimming left V 0 bases short and J 7 bases short, with 7 bases between. DNA for the CDR3: TGCGCCAGCAGCTTGGACGGGGCTGGCTACACCTTC. It is translated as CASSLDGAGYTF.

The table lists this clonotype with many counts. J is TRBJ1-3 and V is TRBV7-2; 7 positions match TRBD1. The CDR3 has 15 residues. Germline V CDR1 and CDR2: SGHTA, FQGNSA. Unmatched junction bases numbered 9, after V lost 5 bases and J lost 5 bases. DNA for the CDR3: TGTGCCAGCAGCCCGGACAGGCGCTTAAGAAACACCATATATTTT. It encodes CASSPDRRLRNTIYF.

The V and J genes are TRBV6-5 and TRBJ1-1, with D unclear. The CDR3 extends over 16 amino acids. CDR1 MNHEY and CDR2 SVGAGI come from the germline V gene. V shed 6 bases and J shed 3 bases, with 20 bases lying between them. CDR3 amino acids: CASSPFTGTWYTEAFF. In nucleotides, the CDR3 is TGTGCCAGCAGCCCTTTTACGGGCACCTGGTACACTGAAGCTTTCTTT.

The V gene is TRBV29-1, the J gene TRBJ2-5; tentatively, D is TRBD2 (5 bases). V was pared by 3 bases and J by 5 bases, with 13 bases between. The CDR3 totals 13 residues. Looked up from germline, CDR1 is SQVTM and CDR2 is ANQGSEA. CDR3 nucleotides: TGCAGCGTTGATGAAGGAGGCGGGGAGACCCAGTACTTC. This sequence encodes CSVDEGGGETQYF.

This clonotype has ten or more counts. The rearrangement joins TRBV7-2 to TRBJ1-1; TRBD1 might be the D (5 bases). V was pared by 5 bases and J by 5 bases, with 18 bases between. This CDR3 is 15 amino acids long. In germline, CDR1 is SGHTA, CDR2 FQGNSA. CDR3 amino acids: CASSPLTGVGTEAFF. CDR3 DNA: TGTGCCAGCAGCCCCCTCACGGGGGTGGGAACTGAAGCTTTCTTT.

This clonotype was counted at least ten times. The chain joins TRBV11-3 to TRBJ2-1; D is unclear. V lost 1 base and J 13 bases, leaving 5 bases between the germline ends. Germline V gene lookup returns CDR1 SGHNT and CDR2 YENEEA. This CDR3 is 10 amino acids long. This CDR3 reads CASSLVLQFF. For the CDR3, the DNA is TGTGCCAGCAGCTTAGTGTTACAGTTCTTC.

This clonotype was counted ten times or more. The J gene is TRBJ2-1, the V gene TRBV30; D is ambiguous. The CDR3 runs 13 residues. Trimming took 3 bases from V and 3 from J, leaving 9 bases between them. From germline, CDR1 is GTSNPN and CDR2 SVGIG (reference sequence). Here the CDR3 DNA reads TGTGCCTGGAGCGACCTAGGCTACAATGAGCAGTTCTTC. As protein: CAWSDLGYNEQFF.

In its sample, this clonotype was seen many times. The chain uses TRBV20-1 and TRBJ2-7; 10 nucleotides match TRBD2. The CDR3 consists of 18 residues. The germline CDR1 and CDR2 sequences are DFQATT and SNEGSKA (reference sequence). Unmatched junction bases numbered 12, after V lost 0 bases and J lost 1 base. DNA for the CDR3: TGCAGTGCTAGAGATCTCCAGCTAGCGGGAGCCCTTTCCTACGAGCAGTACTTC. Translating it yields CSARDLQLAGALSYEQYF.